The present entry profiles one TCR beta chain with its context. This entry is derived from a study of blood T cell repertoires in COVID-19. Per the germline V gene, CDR1 is SGHDN and CDR2 is FVKESK. CDR3 length: 15 residues. The V gene lost 1 base and the J gene lost 1 base, with 10 bases spanning the gap. Authors' processing steps: Estimation of nucleated cell counts was performed using reference gene primer amplification. This table comes from immunoSEQ multiplex PCR, and its TCRdb copy is limited to in-frame clones, with some not included. That table gives V, J and clone size, and the DNA gave D and trimming. Of about 100,000 clones detected, around four fifths appear once; the ten largest clones hold 13%.

The sequenced sample was peripheral blood. The clonotype originates from a man aged 50 or older with active or convalescent COVID-19. The chain is built from TRBV14 and TRBJ1-2; perhaps TRBD1 as D (5 bases). In DNA, the CDR3 is TGTGCCAGCAGCCAAGGGATCAGGGTTAACTATGGCTACACCTTC. Encoded protein: CASSQGIRVNYGYTF.